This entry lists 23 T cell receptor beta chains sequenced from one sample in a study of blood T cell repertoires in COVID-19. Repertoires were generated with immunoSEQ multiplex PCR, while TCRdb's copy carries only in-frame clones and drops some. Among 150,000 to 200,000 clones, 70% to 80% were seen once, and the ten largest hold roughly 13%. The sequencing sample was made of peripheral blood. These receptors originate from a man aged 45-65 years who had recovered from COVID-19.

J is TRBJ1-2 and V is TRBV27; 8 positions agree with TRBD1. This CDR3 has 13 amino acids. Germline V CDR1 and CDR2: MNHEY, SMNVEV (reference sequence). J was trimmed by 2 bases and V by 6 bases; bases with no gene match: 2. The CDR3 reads CASRDRENYGYTF. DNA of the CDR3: TGTGCCAGCAGGGACAGGGAGAACTATGGCTACACCTTC.

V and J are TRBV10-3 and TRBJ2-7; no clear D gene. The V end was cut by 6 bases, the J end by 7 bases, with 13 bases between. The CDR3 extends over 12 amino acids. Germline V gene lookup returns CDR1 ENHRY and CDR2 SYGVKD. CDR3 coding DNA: TGTGCCATCAGGAAGACTGCTTTAGAGCAGTACTTC. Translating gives CAIRKTALEQYF.

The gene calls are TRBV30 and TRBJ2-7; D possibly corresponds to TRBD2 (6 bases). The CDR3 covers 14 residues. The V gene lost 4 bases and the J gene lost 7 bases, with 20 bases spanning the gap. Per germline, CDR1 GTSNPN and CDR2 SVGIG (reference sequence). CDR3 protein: CAWTNGGTLLEQYF. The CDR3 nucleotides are TGTGCCTGGACCAATGGGGGGACCCTACTGGAGCAGTACTTC.

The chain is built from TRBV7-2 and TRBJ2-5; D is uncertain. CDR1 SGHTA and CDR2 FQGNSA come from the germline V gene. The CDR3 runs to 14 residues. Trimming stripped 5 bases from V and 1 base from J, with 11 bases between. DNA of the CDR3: TGTGCCAGCAGCCGGTTGACATCCCAAGAGACCCAGTACTTC. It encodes CASSRLTSQETQYF.

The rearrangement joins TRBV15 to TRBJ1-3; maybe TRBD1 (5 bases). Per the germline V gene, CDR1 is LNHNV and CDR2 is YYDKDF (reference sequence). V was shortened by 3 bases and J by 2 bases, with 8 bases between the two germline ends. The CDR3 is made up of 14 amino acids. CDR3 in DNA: TGTGCCACCAGCAGCGGGGGAGCTGGAAACACCATATATTTT. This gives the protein CATSSGGAGNTIYF.

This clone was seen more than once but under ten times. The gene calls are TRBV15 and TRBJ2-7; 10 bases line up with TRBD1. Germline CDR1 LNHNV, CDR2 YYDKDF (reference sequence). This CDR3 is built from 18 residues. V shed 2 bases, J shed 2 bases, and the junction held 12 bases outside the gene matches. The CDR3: CATSRYTPGTGVPYEQYF. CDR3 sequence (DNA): TGTGCCACCAGCAGATATACCCCCGGGACAGGGGTGCCCTACGAGCAGTACTTC.

The CDR3 protein is CAISESWEVDYGYTF. The CDR3, as DNA: TGTGCCATCAGTGAGTCTTGGGAGGTGGACTATGGCTACACCTTC. This chain links TRBV10-3 with TRBJ1-2; D is unclear. The CDR3 has 15 residues. Trimming took off 0 bases at V and 3 bases at J, with 11 bases between the two ends. Per germline, CDR1 ENHRY and CDR2 SYGVKD.

The CDR3 DNA follows: TGTGCCAGCAGCTTATCAATCTCTAGCGGGAGCTCCTACAATGAGCAGTTCTTC. Translating gives CASSLSISSGSSYNEQFF. V usage is TRBV11-2 and J usage is TRBJ2-1, with 10 bases fitting TRBD2. CDR3 length equals 18 residues. The germline V gene encodes CDR1 SGHAT and CDR2 FQNNGV. V shed 2 bases, J shed 0 bases, and the junction held 7 bases outside the gene matches.

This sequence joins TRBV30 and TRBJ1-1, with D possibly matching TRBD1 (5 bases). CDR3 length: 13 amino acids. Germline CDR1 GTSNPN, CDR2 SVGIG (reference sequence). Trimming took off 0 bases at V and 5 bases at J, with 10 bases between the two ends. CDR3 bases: TGTGCCTGGAGTGTGGGGGGTGAAACTGAAGCTTTCTTT. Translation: CAWSVGGETEAFF.

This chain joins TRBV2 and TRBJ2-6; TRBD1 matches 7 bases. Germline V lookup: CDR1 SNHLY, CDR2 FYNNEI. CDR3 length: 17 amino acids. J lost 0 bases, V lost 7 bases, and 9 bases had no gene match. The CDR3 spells CASNRRGLSSGANVLTF. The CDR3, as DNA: TGTGCCAGCAATAGAAGGGGGCTCAGCTCTGGGGCCAACGTCCTGACTTTC.

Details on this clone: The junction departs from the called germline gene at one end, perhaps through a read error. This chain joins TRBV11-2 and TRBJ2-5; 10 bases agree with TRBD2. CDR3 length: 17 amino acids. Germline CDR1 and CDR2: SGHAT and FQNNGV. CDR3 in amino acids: CASRSRTGTSAQGTQYF. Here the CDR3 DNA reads TGTGCCAGCAGATCCCGAACCGGGACTAGCGCCCAAGGGACCCAGTACTTC.

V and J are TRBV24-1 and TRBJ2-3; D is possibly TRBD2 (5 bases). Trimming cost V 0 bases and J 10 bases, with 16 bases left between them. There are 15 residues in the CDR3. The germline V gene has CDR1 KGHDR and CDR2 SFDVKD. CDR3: CATSDLLDAGSAQYF. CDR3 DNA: TGTGCCACCAGTGATTTGCTAGACGCGGGCAGTGCGCAGTATTTT.

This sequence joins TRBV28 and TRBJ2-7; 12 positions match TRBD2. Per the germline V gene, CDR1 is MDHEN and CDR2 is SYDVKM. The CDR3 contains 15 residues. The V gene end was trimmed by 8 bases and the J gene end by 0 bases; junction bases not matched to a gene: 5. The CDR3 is CASLEGLAGSYEQYF. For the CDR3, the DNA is TGTGCCAGCCTCGAGGGACTAGCGGGCTCCTACGAGCAGTACTTC.

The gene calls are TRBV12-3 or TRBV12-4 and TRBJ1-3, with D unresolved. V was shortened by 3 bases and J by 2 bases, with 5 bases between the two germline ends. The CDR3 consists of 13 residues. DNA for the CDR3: TGTGCCAGCAGTTTCCTACCTGGAAACACCATATATTTT. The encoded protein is CASSFLPGNTIYF.

CDR3 nucleotides: TGTGCCATCAGTGACGGGAGAGATACGCAGTATTTT. This sequence encodes CAISDGRDTQYF. The chain recombines TRBV10-3 with TRBJ2-3, with a possible D match to TRBD2 (6 bases). V gave up 3 bases and J gave up 5 bases, with 6 bases separating them. The CDR3 runs to 12 residues. The germline V gene has CDR1 ENHRY and CDR2 SYGVKD.

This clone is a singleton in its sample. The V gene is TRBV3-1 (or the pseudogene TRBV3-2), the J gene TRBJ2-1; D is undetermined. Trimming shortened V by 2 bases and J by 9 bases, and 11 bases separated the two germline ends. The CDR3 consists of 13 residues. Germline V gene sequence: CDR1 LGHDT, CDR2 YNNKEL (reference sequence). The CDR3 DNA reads TGTGCCAGCAGCCAATCCAGGCAGAGTGAGCAGTTCTTC. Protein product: CASSQSRQSEQFF.

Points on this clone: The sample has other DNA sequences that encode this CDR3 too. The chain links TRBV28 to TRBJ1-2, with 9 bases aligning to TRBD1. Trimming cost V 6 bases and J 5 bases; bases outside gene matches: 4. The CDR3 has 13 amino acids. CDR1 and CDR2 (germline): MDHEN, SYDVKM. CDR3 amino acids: CASSPTGGYGYTF. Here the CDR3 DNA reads TGTGCCAGCAGCCCGACAGGGGGTTATGGCTACACCTTC.

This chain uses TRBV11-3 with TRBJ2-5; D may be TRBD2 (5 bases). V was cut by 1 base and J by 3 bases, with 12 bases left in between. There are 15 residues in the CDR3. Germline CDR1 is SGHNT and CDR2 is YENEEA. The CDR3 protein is CASSLGRGDEETQYF. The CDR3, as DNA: TGTGCCAGCAGCTTAGGCCGGGGAGATGAAGAGACCCAGTACTTC.

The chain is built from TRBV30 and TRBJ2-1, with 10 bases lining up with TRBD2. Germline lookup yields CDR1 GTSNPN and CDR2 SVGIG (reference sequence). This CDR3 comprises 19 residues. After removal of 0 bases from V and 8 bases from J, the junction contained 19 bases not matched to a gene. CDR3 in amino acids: CAWSVPSGRAVLSVYEQFF. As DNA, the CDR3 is TGTGCCTGGAGTGTACCGAGCGGGAGGGCCGTTTTAAGTGTCTATGAGCAGTTCTTC.

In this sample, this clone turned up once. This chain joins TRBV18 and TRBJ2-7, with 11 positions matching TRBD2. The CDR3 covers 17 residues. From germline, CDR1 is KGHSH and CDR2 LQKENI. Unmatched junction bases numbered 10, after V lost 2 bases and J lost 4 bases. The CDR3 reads CASSPSWGTSGSYEQYF. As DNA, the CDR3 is TGTGCCAGCTCACCATCCTGGGGGACTAGCGGTTCTTACGAGCAGTACTTC.

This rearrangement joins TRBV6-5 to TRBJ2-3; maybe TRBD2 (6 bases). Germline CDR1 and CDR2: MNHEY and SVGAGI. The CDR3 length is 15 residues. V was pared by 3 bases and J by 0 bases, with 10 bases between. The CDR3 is CASSYLGLSTDTQYF. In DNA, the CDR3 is TGTGCCAGCAGTTATTTGGGACTCAGCACAGATACGCAGTATTTT.

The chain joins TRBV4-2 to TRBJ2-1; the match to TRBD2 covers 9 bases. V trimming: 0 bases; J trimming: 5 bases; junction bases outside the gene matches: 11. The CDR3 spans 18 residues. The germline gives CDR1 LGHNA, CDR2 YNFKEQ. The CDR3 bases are TGTGCCAGCAGCCAAGAGATAGTGGCGGGAGGGTTAGACAATGAGCAGTTCTTC. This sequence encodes CASSQEIVAGGLDNEQFF.

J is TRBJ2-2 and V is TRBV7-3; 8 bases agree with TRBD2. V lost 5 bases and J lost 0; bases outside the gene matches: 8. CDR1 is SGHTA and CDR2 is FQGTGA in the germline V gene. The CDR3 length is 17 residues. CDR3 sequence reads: CASSPLVLAANTGELFF. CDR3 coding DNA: TGTGCCAGCAGCCCGCTGGTACTAGCGGCGAACACCGGGGAGCTGTTTTTT.